The rows below give T cell receptor beta chains drawn from one sample of a study of T cell responses to AZD1222 COVID-19 vaccine. Sequencing was performed with immunoSEQ multiplex PCR; in TCRdb, only in-frame clones are kept and a portion is missing. The table shows about 140,000 clones, with roughly 92% occurring only once. The source material was peripheral blood, sampled on day 0 of AZD1222 vaccination. Receptors were obtained from an adult in good health. Each CDR3 is given with its conserved first and last residue. The order of the fields is J gene, D gene, V gene, clone size, CDR3 protein, CDR3 DNA. The D gene is left open where the match is weak. The size of a clone is reported for some rows only, either as once, few or many, or as a class for expanded clones.

j_gene: TRBJ2-1; d_gene: TRBD1; v_gene: TRBV5-8; abundance: -; CDR3aa: CASSGGQQYYNEQFF; CDR3nt: TGTGCCAGCAGCGGGGGACAGCAGTACTACAATGAGCAGTTCTTC
j_gene: TRBJ1-6; d_gene: -; v_gene: TRBV28; abundance: -; CDR3aa: CASSQSGGANNSPLHF; CDR3nt: TGTGCCAGCAGCCAATCAGGAGGGGCTAATAATTCACCCCTCCACTTT
j_gene: TRBJ1-2; d_gene: TRBD1; v_gene: TRBV15; abundance: -; CDR3aa: CATSRGGTESSVGYTF; CDR3nt: TGTGCCACCAGCAGGGGGGGGACAGAGAGCTCGGTCGGCTACACCTTC
j_gene: TRBJ2-2; d_gene: -; v_gene: TRBV7-7; abundance: -; CDR3aa: CASSLAHGAGELFF; CDR3nt: TGTGCTAGCAGCTTAGCCCACGGGGCCGGGGAGCTGTTTTTT
j_gene: TRBJ2-7; d_gene: -; v_gene: TRBV3-1/TRBV3-2; abundance: once; CDR3aa: CASSRGPGAPYEQYF; CDR3nt: TGTGCCAGCAGCCGAGGGCCCGGGGCCCCCTACGAGCAGTACTTC
j_gene: TRBJ2-3; d_gene: TRBD2; v_gene: TRBV29-1; abundance: -; CDR3aa: CSVASSGTNTDTQYF; CDR3nt: TGCAGCGTTGCGTCTAGCGGGACAAATACAGATACGCAGTATTTT
j_gene: TRBJ1-2; d_gene: -; v_gene: TRBV5-4; abundance: -; CDR3aa: CASSFGGTGGNYGYTF; CDR3nt: TGTGCCAGCAGCTTCGGCGGGACGGGGGGAAACTATGGCTACACCTTC
j_gene: TRBJ2-6; d_gene: TRBD1; v_gene: TRBV19; abundance: -; CDR3aa: CASSHRGSSGANVLTF; CDR3nt: TGTGCCAGTAGTCACAGGGGGAGCTCTGGGGCCAACGTCCTGACTTTC
j_gene: TRBJ2-1; d_gene: TRBD2; v_gene: TRBV5-4; abundance: -; CDR3aa: CASSSSGERDEQFF; CDR3nt: TGTGCCAGCAGCTCTAGCGGGGAAAGGGATGAGCAGTTCTTC
j_gene: TRBJ2-2; d_gene: -; v_gene: TRBV4-2; abundance: -; CDR3aa: CASSQLGGNTGELFF; CDR3nt: TGTGCCAGCAGCCAGTTGGGGGGGAACACCGGGGAGCTGTTTTTT
j_gene: TRBJ2-7; d_gene: -; v_gene: TRBV2; abundance: -; CDR3aa: CASSDSGGRDEQYF; CDR3nt: TGTGCCAGCAGTGATTCCGGGGGCAGAGACGAGCAGTACTTC
j_gene: TRBJ2-3; d_gene: -; v_gene: TRBV28; abundance: -; CDR3aa: CASSLLGDESLYDTQYF; CDR3nt: TGTGCCAGCAGTTTATTAGGGGACGAGTCCCTATACGATACGCAGTATTTT
j_gene: TRBJ2-1; d_gene: TRBD2; v_gene: TRBV6-4; abundance: -; CDR3aa: CASTRTSGNNEQFF; CDR3nt: TGTGCCAGCACCCGGACTAGCGGGAACAATGAGCAGTTCTTC
j_gene: TRBJ2-7; d_gene: TRBD1; v_gene: TRBV27; abundance: -; CDR3aa: CASSIGTGGYEQYF; CDR3nt: TGTGCCAGCTCCATAGGGACAGGGGGATATGAGCAGTACTTC
j_gene: TRBJ2-5; d_gene: -; v_gene: TRBV29-1; abundance: once; CDR3aa: CSVGRYGQETQYF; CDR3nt: TGCAGCGTTGGACGGTATGGCCAAGAGACCCAGTACTTC
j_gene: TRBJ2-4; d_gene: TRBD2; v_gene: TRBV4-1; abundance: -; CDR3aa: CASSHHDPGTLAGGAKNIQYF; CDR3nt: TGCGCCAGCAGCCACCACGACCCGGGTACGCTCGCGGGGGGGGCCAAAAACATTCAGTACTTC
j_gene: TRBJ2-1; d_gene: TRBD1; v_gene: TRBV12-5; abundance: -; CDR3aa: CASGGTGGYNEQFF; CDR3nt: TGTGCTAGTGGTGGGACAGGGGGCTACAATGAGCAGTTCTTC
j_gene: TRBJ2-7; d_gene: -; v_gene: TRBV19; abundance: -; CDR3aa: CASSIGYESEQYF; CDR3nt: TGTGCCAGTAGTATAGGCTACGAATCCGAGCAGTACTTC
j_gene: TRBJ1-3; d_gene: -; v_gene: TRBV6-1; abundance: -; CDR3aa: CASSELRTGNTIYF; CDR3nt: TGTGCCAGCAGTGAATTACGAACTGGAAACACCATATATTTT
j_gene: TRBJ1-6; d_gene: -; v_gene: TRBV28; abundance: -; CDR3aa: CASSSLPGDSYNSPLHF; CDR3nt: TGTGCCAGCAGTTCACTTCCGGGAGACTCCTATAATTCACCCCTCCACTTT
j_gene: TRBJ2-5; d_gene: -; v_gene: TRBV11-2; abundance: -; CDR3aa: CASSLNSQETQYF; CDR3nt: TGTGCCAGCAGCTTAAACAGCCAAGAGACCCAGTACTTC
j_gene: TRBJ1-5; d_gene: -; v_gene: TRBV2; abundance: once; CDR3aa: CASSEVGQPQHF; CDR3nt: TGTGCCAGCAGTGAAGTAGGTCAGCCCCAGCATTTT
j_gene: TRBJ2-5; d_gene: -; v_gene: TRBV5-4; abundance: -; CDR3aa: CASGDLQETQYF; CDR3nt: TGTGCCAGCGGGGACCTCCAAGAGACCCAGTACTTC
j_gene: TRBJ2-7; d_gene: -; v_gene: TRBV2; abundance: -; CDR3aa: CASSEKEWAAGSGYEQYF; CDR3nt: TGTGCCAGCAGTGAAAAGGAATGGGCGGCAGGGAGTGGCTACGAGCAGTACTTC
j_gene: TRBJ2-2; d_gene: -; v_gene: TRBV5-5; abundance: -; CDR3aa: CASSLMEGNTGELFF; CDR3nt: TGTGCCAGCAGCTTGATGGAGGGGAACACCGGGGAGCTGTTTTTT
j_gene: TRBJ1-4; d_gene: -; v_gene: TRBV6-6; abundance: -; CDR3aa: CASSLRGVEEKLFF; CDR3nt: TGTGCCAGCAGTCTCAGGGGAGTAGAAGAAAAACTGTTTTTT
j_gene: TRBJ1-3; d_gene: -; v_gene: TRBV2; abundance: -; CDR3aa: CASSESSSGNTIYF; CDR3nt: TGTGCCAGCAGTGAAAGTAGCTCTGGAAACACCATATATTTT
j_gene: TRBJ2-1; d_gene: -; v_gene: TRBV10-3; abundance: -; CDR3aa: CAISVSGTSYNEQFF; CDR3nt: TGTGCCATCAGTGTTTCGGGAACTTCCTACAATGAGCAGTTCTTC
j_gene: TRBJ1-1; d_gene: TRBD1; v_gene: TRBV5-1; abundance: -; CDR3aa: CASSSRQGSRLNTEAFF; CDR3nt: TGCGCCAGCAGCTCGCGACAGGGGAGTCGGCTGAACACTGAAGCTTTCTTT
j_gene: TRBJ2-7; d_gene: -; v_gene: TRBV10-3; abundance: -; CDR3aa: CAISESGVPDEQYF; CDR3nt: TGTGCCATCAGTGAGTCTGGGGTTCCGGACGAGCAGTACTTC
j_gene: TRBJ2-3; d_gene: -; v_gene: TRBV18; abundance: -; CDR3aa: CASSPRGGGSTDTQYF; CDR3nt: TGTGCCAGCTCACCGAGGGGAGGAGGGAGCACAGATACGCAGTATTTT
j_gene: TRBJ1-1; d_gene: -; v_gene: TRBV5-1; abundance: -; CDR3aa: CASSLSASTEAFF; CDR3nt: TGCGCCAGCAGCTTGTCGGCATCCACTGAAGCTTTCTTT
j_gene: TRBJ2-7; d_gene: TRBD1; v_gene: TRBV29-1; abundance: -; CDR3aa: CSVWTGSDTYEQYF; CDR3nt: TGCAGCGTCTGGACAGGGTCCGACACCTACGAGCAGTACTTC
j_gene: TRBJ1-2; d_gene: TRBD1; v_gene: TRBV28; abundance: few; CDR3aa: CASSAGTASRGGYTF; CDR3nt: TGTGCCAGCAGCGCAGGGACAGCTTCACGGGGTGGCTACACCTTC
j_gene: TRBJ2-7; d_gene: TRBD1; v_gene: TRBV20-1; abundance: -; CDR3aa: CSASLTGPEQYF; CDR3nt: TGCAGTGCTAGTTTGACAGGGCCCGAGCAGTACTTC
j_gene: TRBJ1-5; d_gene: -; v_gene: TRBV18; abundance: -; CDR3aa: CASSPPQVEWQPQHF; CDR3nt: TGTGCCAGCTCACCACCGCAGGTGGAGTGGCAGCCCCAGCATTTT
j_gene: TRBJ1-2; d_gene: -; v_gene: TRBV7-2; abundance: -; CDR3aa: CASSLAGQGWYTF; CDR3nt: TGTGCCAGCAGCTTAGCAGGCCAGGGCTGGTATACCTTC
j_gene: TRBJ1-2; d_gene: TRBD1; v_gene: TRBV7-9; abundance: -; CDR3aa: CASSARDSLGYTF; CDR3nt: TGTGCCAGCAGTGCTCGGGACAGTCTTGGCTACACCTTC
j_gene: TRBJ1-2; d_gene: -; v_gene: TRBV5-3; abundance: -; CDR3aa: CARSVVRGSSGYTF; CDR3nt: TGTGCCAGAAGCGTGGTCCGGGGTTCCTCTGGCTACACCTTC
j_gene: TRBJ2-7; d_gene: -; v_gene: TRBV7-9; abundance: few; CDR3aa: CASSLVATSYEQYF; CDR3nt: TGTGCCAGCAGCTTAGTCGCGACTAGTTACGAGCAGTACTTC
j_gene: TRBJ1-4; d_gene: -; v_gene: TRBV6-4; abundance: -; CDR3aa: CASNPRTNEKLFF; CDR3nt: TGTGCCAGCAATCCTCGGACTAATGAAAAACTGTTTTTT
j_gene: TRBJ2-2; d_gene: -; v_gene: TRBV4-2; abundance: -; CDR3aa: CASSQGLMNTGELFF; CDR3nt: TGTGCCAGCAGCCAAGGACTTATGAACACCGGGGAGCTGTTTTTT